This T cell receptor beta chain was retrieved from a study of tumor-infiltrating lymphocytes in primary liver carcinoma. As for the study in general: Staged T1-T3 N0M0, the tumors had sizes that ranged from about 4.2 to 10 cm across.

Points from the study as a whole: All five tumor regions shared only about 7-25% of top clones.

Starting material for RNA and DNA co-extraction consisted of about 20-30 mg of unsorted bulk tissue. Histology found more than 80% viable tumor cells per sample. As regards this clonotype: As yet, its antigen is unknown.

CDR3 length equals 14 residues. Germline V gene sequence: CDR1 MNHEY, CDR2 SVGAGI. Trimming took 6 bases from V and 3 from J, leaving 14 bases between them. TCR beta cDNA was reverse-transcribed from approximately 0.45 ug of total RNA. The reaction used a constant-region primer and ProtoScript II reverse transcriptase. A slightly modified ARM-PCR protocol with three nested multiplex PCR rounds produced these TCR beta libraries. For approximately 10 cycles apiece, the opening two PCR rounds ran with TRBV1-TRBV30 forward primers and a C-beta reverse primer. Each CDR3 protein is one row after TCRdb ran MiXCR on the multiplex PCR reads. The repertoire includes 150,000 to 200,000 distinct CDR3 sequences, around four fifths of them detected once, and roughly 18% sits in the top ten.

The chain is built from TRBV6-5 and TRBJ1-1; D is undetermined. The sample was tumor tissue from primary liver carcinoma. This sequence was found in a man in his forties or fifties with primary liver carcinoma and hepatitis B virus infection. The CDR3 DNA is TGTGCCAGCAGGCCGCGTGGTAGGTACACTGAAGCTTTCTTT. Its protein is CASRPRGRYTEAFF.